These 2 T cell receptor beta chains were sequenced from one sample in a study of human T cells and chemical hapten exposure. Time point specified: healthy volunteer bleed at 2 weeks. The authors extracted total RNA from unfractionated whole blood. TCRdb re-called the RACE reads through MiXCR, storing one row per CDR3 protein. The table has over 45,000 distinct CDR3 sequences, 3.5% to 4.5% seen once; the top ten hold about 1.5%. Sample: whole blood. The receptors originated from a female donor in good health. Some clones in this sample may be carry-over from other donors' samples.

This clonotype was seen ten or more times. J is TRBJ2-3 and V is TRBV11-2; TRBD2 matches 10 bases. The CDR3 runs to 16 residues. Germline assignment: CDR1 SGHAT and CDR2 FQNNGV. The junction had 8 bases not matched to a gene; V was cut back by 6 bases and J by 2 bases. In DNA, the CDR3 is TGTGCCAGCAGTCTTATAGCGGGGGGCCTCACAGATACGCAGTATTTT. Protein sequence: CASSLIAGGLTDTQYF.

This clonotype showed up many times. The gene calls are TRBV19 and TRBJ2-1, with 7 bases lining up with TRBD1. Germline V gene data show CDR1 as LNHDA and CDR2 as SQIVND (reference sequence). Unmatched junction bases numbered 9, after V lost 5 bases and J lost 5 bases. CDR3 length: 15 residues. The CDR3 DNA is TGTGCCAGTAGTTCCGACAGGGTACGAGACAATGAGCAGTTCTTC. This sequence encodes CASSSDRVRDNEQFF.